Listed below are T cell receptor beta chains from one sample, sequenced in a study of T-cell memory formation after mild COVID-19. MiXCR was run by TCRdb on the 5' RACE reads, yielding one entry per CDR3 protein. In the table there are 140,000 or so distinct CDR3 sequences, 15% to 20% of which are singletons. Sample: PBMCs or a T cell subset sorted from them (not recorded which). The source is an adult woman who had mild COVID-19 (a few samples of this study predate the infection). Cell type and time point are not known. CDR3s include the opening cysteine and the closing phenylalanine or tryptophan. Fields, in order: J gene, D gene, V gene, clone size, CDR3 protein, CDR3 DNA. D genes are given only for firm matches. Only some rows state a clone size, as once, few, many or a class for expanded clones.

TRBJ2-3	.	TRBV12-3/TRBV12-4	many	CASSFVAGTDTQYF	TGTGCCAGCAGTTTTGTAGCGGGCACAGATACGCAGTATTTT
TRBJ2-5	TRBD2	TRBV7-9	.	CASSTSTSGQETQYF	TGTGCCAGCAGCACCTCGACTAGCGGCCAAGAGACCCAGTACTTC
TRBJ1-4	.	TRBV18	few	CASSPASWGEKLFF	TGTGCCAGCTCACCGGCTTCCTGGGGTGAAAAACTGTTTTTT
TRBJ1-2	.	TRBV7-2	.	CASSSHDRPTNYGYTF	TGTGCCAGCAGCTCTCACGACAGGCCGACTAACTATGGCTACACCTTC
TRBJ2-2	.	TRBV7-3	.	CASSWNGGELFF	TGTGCCAGCAGCTGGAACGGCGGGGAGCTGTTTTTT
TRBJ2-1	.	TRBV12-3/TRBV12-4	.	CASSFSLMEQFF	TGTGCCAGCAGTTTTTCCCTTATGGAGCAGTTCTTC
TRBJ2-3	TRBD2	TRBV6-1	few	CASVSGRVGDTQYF	TGTGCCAGCGTGAGCGGGAGGGTTGGAGATACGCAGTATTTT
TRBJ2-3	TRBD1	TRBV5-5	few	CASSLGGTGGTDTQYF	TGTGCCAGCAGCTTAGGAGGGACAGGGGGCACAGATACGCAGTATTTT
TRBJ2-3	.	TRBV12-1	.	CASSFGPTDTQYF	TGTGCCAGCAGCTTCGGTCCTACAGATACGCAGTATTTT
TRBJ1-5	TRBD1	TRBV5-1	few	CASSLAPGTGVRDQPQHF	TGCGCCAGCAGCTTGGCCCCCGGGACAGGGGTAAGGGATCAGCCCCAGCATTTT
TRBJ2-1	TRBD2	TRBV6-2/TRBV6-3	many	CASSYSTSGGSYNEQFF	TGTGCCAGCAGTTACTCGACTAGCGGGGGGAGTTACAATGAGCAGTTCTTC
TRBJ1-1	TRBD1	TRBV7-9	.	CASRHAGQGNTEAFF	TGTGCCAGCAGACACGCGGGACAGGGGAACACTGAAGCTTTCTTT
TRBJ2-1	.	TRBV19	few	CASRKGGQSYNEQFF	TGTGCCAGTAGGAAGGGGGGCCAATCCTACAATGAGCAGTTCTTC
TRBJ2-7	TRBD1	TRBV6-5	.	CASSPGDRGHPQYF	TGTGCCAGCAGTCCCGGGGACAGGGGCCATCCGCAGTACTTC
TRBJ2-3	TRBD1	TRBV20-1	few	CSAYILRQGATDTQYF	TGCAGTGCTTACATACTCCGACAGGGGGCCACAGATACGCAGTATTTT
TRBJ1-6	.	TRBV7-9	.	CASSLSGEGSPLHF	TGTGCCAGCAGCTTATCAGGGGAAGGTTCACCCCTCCACTTT
TRBJ1-4	TRBD1	TRBV7-9	.	CASSLRGRTNEKLFF	TGTGCCAGCAGTCTAAGGGGGCGAACTAATGAAAAACTGTTTTTT
TRBJ1-2	.	TRBV3-1	.	CASSQDSIYGYTF	TGTGCCAGCAGCCAAGATTCGATCTATGGCTACACCTTC
TRBJ1-2	.	TRBV18	.	CASSPYGGNYGYTF	TGTGCCAGCTCACCATATGGGGGGAACTATGGCTACACCTTC
TRBJ1-2	.	TRBV5-1	.	CASRMEIGTYRLRSNYGYTF	TGCGCCAGCAGAATGGAGATTGGAACATACCGTCTTCGTAGTAACTATGGCTACACCTTC
TRBJ1-6	.	TRBV7-8	few	CASSRGWIKGEKNSPLHF	TGTGCCAGCAGTAGGGGGTGGATTAAGGGAGAGAAAAATTCACCCCTCCACTTT
TRBJ1-1	.	TRBV5-1	few	CASSLATQQVSTEAFF	TGCGCCAGCAGCTTGGCTACGCAACAGGTATCCACTGAAGCTTTCTTT
TRBJ1-1	.	TRBV18	few	CASSQQGPSGTEAFF	TGTGCCAGCTCACAGCAGGGACCCAGCGGTACTGAAGCTTTCTTT
TRBJ2-1	.	TRBV12-3/TRBV12-4	once	CASSLRTGASNEQFF	TGTGCCAGCAGTCTGCGAACAGGAGCCAGCAATGAGCAGTTCTTC
TRBJ2-3	TRBD1	TRBV24-1	few	CATSDPGTGKADTQYF	TGTGCCACCAGTGATCCCGGGACAGGGAAAGCAGATACGCAGTATTTT
TRBJ1-2	.	TRBV6-6	.	CASSYLPIVYGYTF	TGTGCCAGCAGTTACTTACCCATCGTCTATGGCTACACCTTC
TRBJ1-1	.	TRBV6-6	.	CASSSRQATEAFF	TGTGCCAGCAGTTCACGACAGGCCACTGAAGCTTTCTTT
TRBJ1-2	.	TRBV4-1	.	CASSLEGRKHF	TGCGCCAGCAGCCTTGAGGGACGGAAGCACTTC
TRBJ2-3	.	TRBV7-9	many	CASNRADTQYF	TGTGCCAGCAACAGGGCCGATACGCAGTATTTT
TRBJ2-7	.	TRBV6-5	.	CASSSPVWEQYF	TGTGCCAGCAGTTCCCCCGTTTGGGAGCAGTACTTC
TRBJ2-5	.	TRBV5-1	few	CASRAPGETQYF	TGCGCCAGCAGGGCTCCGGGGGAGACCCAGTACTTC
TRBJ1-1	.	TRBV25-1	.	CASKLYREAFF	TGTGCCAGCAAACTCTATCGTGAAGCTTTCTTT
TRBJ2-1	TRBD2	TRBV20-1	few	CSFSGGSTYNEQFF	TGCAGTTTTAGCGGGGGCTCAACCTACAATGAGCAGTTCTTC
TRBJ2-2	.	TRBV12-3/TRBV12-4	few	CASSLWGPTGELFF	TGTGCCAGCAGTTTATGGGGGCCCACCGGGGAGCTGTTTTTT
TRBJ2-5	TRBD2	TRBV24-1	.	CATMTSGTGTQYF	TGTGCCACCATGACTAGCGGGACTGGGACCCAGTACTTC
TRBJ2-1	TRBD1	TRBV29-1	.	CGVEGGPGQGNEQFF	TGCGGCGTTGAAGGGGGCCCGGGACAGGGAAATGAGCAGTTCTTC
TRBJ2-7	.	TRBV30	.	CAWSVIGGTYEQYF	TGTGCCTGGAGTGTAATTGGGGGCACCTACGAGCAGTACTTC
TRBJ2-2	TRBD2	TRBV5-1	.	CASSSTSGSRSTGELFF	TGCGCCAGCAGCTCTACTAGCGGGAGTAGAAGCACCGGGGAGCTGTTTTTT
TRBJ1-4	.	TRBV5-4	few	CASSSGTGNEKLFF	TGTGCCAGCAGCTCTGGGACGGGTAATGAAAAACTGTTTTTT
TRBJ2-5	.	TRBV7-9	many	CASSPVPQETQYF	TGTGCCAGCAGCCCCGTTCCCCAAGAGACCCAGTACTTC
TRBJ2-1	.	TRBV10-3	many	CAISGQTGASYNEQFF	TGTGCCATCAGTGGCCAGACAGGAGCCTCCTACAATGAGCAGTTCTTC
TRBJ2-7	.	TRBV6-1	.	CASRTSYYEQYF	TGTGCCAGCCGTACCTCCTACTACGAGCAGTACTTC
TRBJ1-3	.	TRBV7-9	.	CASSRGPPGSGNTIYF	TGTGCCAGCAGCCGCGGCCCCCCAGGATCAGGAAACACCATATATTTT
TRBJ2-1	TRBD1	TRBV5-1	.	CASTDRVEYNEQFF	TGCGCCAGCACCGACAGGGTTGAATACAATGAGCAGTTCTTC
TRBJ2-3	.	TRBV18	.	CASSPSYPSTDTQYF	TGTGCCAGCTCACCCTCCTACCCTAGCACAGATACGCAGTATTTT
TRBJ2-1	.	TRBV12-3/TRBV12-4	few	CASSFLRRDNEQFF	TGTGCCAGCAGTTTCTTACGACGGGACAATGAGCAGTTCTTC
TRBJ1-1	TRBD1	TRBV5-1	few	CASSPQGAITEAFF	TGCGCCAGCAGCCCCCAGGGGGCAATTACTGAAGCTTTCTTT
TRBJ1-5	.	TRBV2	.	CASKGDSNQPQHF	TGTGCCAGCAAGGGGGATAGCAATCAGCCCCAGCATTTT
TRBJ1-2	TRBD1	TRBV5-1	.	CASSPGDSYGYTF	TGCGCCAGCAGCCCCGGGGACAGTTATGGCTACACCTTC
TRBJ2-3	.	TRBV4-3	few	CASSPRGHITDTQYF	TGCGCCAGCAGCCCCCGGGGACACATCACAGATACGCAGTATTTT
TRBJ1-1	.	TRBV12-3/TRBV12-4	few	CASPDLVLKTEAFF	TGTGCCAGCCCCGATCTCGTACTAAAGACTGAAGCTTTCTTT
TRBJ1-2	TRBD1	TRBV12-3/TRBV12-4	few	CASSSGQGGYGYTF	TGTGCCAGCAGTTCAGGACAGGGTGGCTATGGCTACACCTTC
TRBJ2-3	.	TRBV6-2/TRBV6-3	.	CASSYPKLSQDTQYF	TGTGCCAGCAGTTACCCTAAGCTTTCACAAGATACGCAGTATTTT